The rows below give T cell receptor beta chains drawn from one sample of a study of blood T cell repertoires in COVID-19. This table comes from immunoSEQ multiplex PCR, and its TCRdb copy is limited to in-frame clones, with some not included. The table has more than 250,000 clones, around 90% seen once. Sequencing input: peripheral blood. Source of these receptors: a man in his forties or fifties with active or convalescent COVID-19. CDR3s leave out the opening cysteine and the closing phenylalanine or tryptophan. The size entry is marked missing in some rows and otherwise reads once, few, many or a size class.

size,length,V,J,CDR3
-,12,TRBV18,TRBJ2-1,ASSPPTGHNEQF
-,12,TRBV24-1,TRBJ1-2,ATSETHSFGKIG
-,11,TRBV29-1,TRBJ1-4,SVASRHNEKLF
few,11,TRBV6-6,TRBJ1-2,ASSYGGYYGYT
-,10,TRBV12-3/TRBV12-4,TRBJ1-1,ASSFTSRQAF
-,16,TRBV6-2/TRBV6-3,TRBJ2-3,ASSYRLAEGSTTDTQY
-,10,TRBV30,TRBJ2-7,AWTRGGVEQY
-,13,TRBV10-1,TRBJ1-1,ASSNPGQGPTEAF
-,11,TRBV6-5,TRBJ1-1,ASSSTGTPEAF
-,12,TRBV28,TRBJ2-1,ASSLSQGSNEQF
-,15,TRBV4-3,TRBJ2-7,ASSQDVRRAYLYEQY
-,14,TRBV28,TRBJ1-4,ASSSPGRGVREKLF
-,12,TRBV18,TRBJ2-5,ASSPRTQVETQY
-,13,TRBV28,TRBJ1-1,ASSLPRTGRTEAF
-,13,TRBV7-6,TRBJ1-5,ASSLEGGFNQPQH
-,13,TRBV2,TRBJ2-2,ASKVGTGGTGELF
once,12,TRBV15,TRBJ2-3,ATIRGGSTDTQY
-,13,TRBV9,TRBJ2-1,ASSRGDSSYNEQF
-,14,TRBV3-1/TRBV3-2,TRBJ1-6,ASSQIPGGDNSPLH
-,11,TRBV12-3/TRBV12-4,TRBJ1-1,ASSFRGGTEAF
-,11,TRBV28,TRBJ1-5,ASSLEGQQPQH
-,14,TRBV5-5,TRBJ1-3,ASSKGDRATGNTIY
once,10,TRBV2,TRBJ1-1,ASSDRGTEAF
once,15,TRBV10-3,TRBJ2-2,AIKTGQGASNTGELF
-,10,TRBV10-3,TRBJ1-2,AIRGQGYGYT
once,12,TRBV4-3,TRBJ1-2,ASSQELAYYGYT
-,10,TRBV6-5,TRBJ1-4,ASRGGGEKLF
few,11,TRBV7-9,TRBJ2-7,ASSLVGRGEQY
-,13,TRBV11-2,TRBJ1-3,ASRWTGAAGNTIY
-,14,TRBV11-2,TRBJ2-4,ASSFGSGTGINIQY
-,13,TRBV27,TRBJ1-5,ASSLAGSAQGPQH
few,12,TRBV3-1/TRBV3-2,TRBJ2-5,ASRQWDRAETQY
-,10,TRBV15,TRBJ1-1,ATSSRQGAAF
-,9,TRBV7-2,TRBJ2-5,ASSSSVTQY
-,14,TRBV28,TRBJ1-5,ASSRLGQGGNQPQH
-,12,TRBV7-9,TRBJ1-5,ASSLGGSGQPQH
-,13,TRBV5-6,TRBJ2-3,ASSLLAGSGDTQY
-,13,TRBV4-3,TRBJ1-2,ASSQEGRQIYGYT
-,13,TRBV24-1,TRBJ2-1,ATSDPGQANNEQF
-,16,TRBV4-3,TRBJ2-5,ASSLRQTGTGGPETQY
-,12,TRBV18,TRBJ2-5,ASSPGEARETQY
-,10,TRBV12-3/TRBV12-4,TRBJ1-5,ASSLQGQPQH
-,11,TRBV2,TRBJ2-1,ASSEAVYNEQF
-,13,TRBV5-1,TRBJ2-7,ASSLATGIPGEQY
-,13,TRBV10-3,TRBJ1-5,AISAGLGGNQPQH